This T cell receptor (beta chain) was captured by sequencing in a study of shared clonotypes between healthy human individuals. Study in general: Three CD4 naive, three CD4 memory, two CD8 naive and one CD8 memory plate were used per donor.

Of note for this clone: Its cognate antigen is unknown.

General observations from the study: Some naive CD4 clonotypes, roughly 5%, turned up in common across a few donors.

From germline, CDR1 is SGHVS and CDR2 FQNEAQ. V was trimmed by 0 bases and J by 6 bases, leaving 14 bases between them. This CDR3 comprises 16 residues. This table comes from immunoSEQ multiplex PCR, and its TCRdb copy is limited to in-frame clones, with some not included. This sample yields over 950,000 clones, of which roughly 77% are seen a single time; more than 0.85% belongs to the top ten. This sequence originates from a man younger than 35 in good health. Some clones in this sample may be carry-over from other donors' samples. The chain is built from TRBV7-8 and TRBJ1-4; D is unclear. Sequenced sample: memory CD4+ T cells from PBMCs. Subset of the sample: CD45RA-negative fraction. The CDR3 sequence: CASSLAPGLWDEKLFF. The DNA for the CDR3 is TGTGCCAGCAGCTTAGCACCGGGCCTCTGGGATGAAAAACTGTTTTTT.